A selection of T cell receptor beta chains follows, all from one sample in a study of cytomegalovirus exposure and HLA in healthy donors. The assay was immunoSEQ multiplex PCR, and TCRdb's table has in-frame clones only and misses some. The sample has more than 90,000 clones, roughly 74% seen once. Sequenced sample: PBMCs. These receptor sequences come from a woman between 25 and 40 years old in good health and CMV-seronegative. Both conserved end residues are part of each CDR3. D genes are given only for firm matches. Clone size is given for some rows only: seen once, a few or many times, or a class if the clone is expanded.

V gene	D gene	J gene	clone size	CDR3 protein	CDR3 DNA
TRBV4-1	TRBD1	TRBJ1-4	-	CASSQGDRGTNEKLFF	TGCGCCAGCAGCCAAGGGGACAGGGGCACTAATGAAAAACTGTTTTTT
TRBV5-1	TRBD1	TRBJ2-7	-	CASSLVGTGAYEQYF	TGCGCCAGCAGCTTGGTGGGGACAGGGGCCTACGAGCAGTACTTC
TRBV27	-	TRBJ2-7	-	CASSLRRGDYEQYF	TGTGCCAGCAGTTTGCGCAGGGGAGACTACGAGCAGTACTTC
TRBV2	TRBD1	TRBJ2-7	few	CASSGGQGSPYEQYF	TGTGCCAGCAGTGGAGGACAGGGATCTCCCTACGAGCAGTACTTC
TRBV6-4	TRBD2	TRBJ2-3	-	CASSSVAGESTDTQYF	TGTGCCAGCAGTTCAGTAGCGGGGGAGAGCACAGATACGCAGTATTTT
TRBV30	-	TRBJ1-1	-	CAWSTGRRKNTEAFF	TGTGCCTGGAGTACCGGACGGAGGAAGAACACTGAAGCTTTCTTT
TRBV5-1	-	TRBJ1-2	-	CASSLAYGGTDGYTF	TGCGCCAGCAGCCTAGCGTATGGAGGGACTGACGGCTACACCTTC
TRBV4-2	-	TRBJ2-7	-	CASSQDMTNYEQYF	TGTGCCAGCAGCCAAGATATGACTAACTACGAGCAGTACTTC
TRBV9	-	TRBJ1-5	-	CASSVGSGHSGQPQHF	TGTGCCAGCAGCGTAGGGTCAGGGCACTCGGGTCAGCCCCAGCATTTT
TRBV30	-	TRBJ1-1	-	CASEGNTEAFF	TGTGCCTCCGAGGGGAACACTGAAGCTTTCTTT
TRBV9	TRBD1	TRBJ1-4	-	CASSVGTGGYEKLFF	TGTGCCAGCAGCGTAGGGACAGGGGGATATGAAAAACTGTTTTTT
TRBV19	TRBD1	TRBJ1-5	-	CASSGDRGGNQPQHF	TGTGCCAGTAGTGGGGACAGGGGGGGCAATCAGCCCCAGCATTTT
TRBV28	-	TRBJ2-7	-	CASSSPQGYEQYF	TGTGCCAGCAGTTCCCCCCAGGGGTACGAGCAGTACTTC
TRBV5-6	-	TRBJ1-1	few	CASRSDRMGEAFF	TGTGCCAGCAGGTCCGACAGAATGGGTGAAGCTTTCTTT
TRBV14	-	TRBJ1-4	once	CASSQRGEKLFF	TGTGCCAGCAGCCAAAGGGGCGAAAAACTGTTTTTT
TRBV4-3	TRBD2	TRBJ2-1	few	CASSHVAGGYNEQFF	TGCGCCAGCAGCCACGTAGCGGGGGGGTACAATGAGCAGTTCTTC
TRBV27	-	TRBJ2-7	-	CASRTSSYEQYF	TGTGCCAGTCGGACATCTTCCTACGAGCAGTACTTC
TRBV29-1	TRBD1	TRBJ2-7	-	CSVDLTGIGVQYF	TGCAGCGTTGATCTGACAGGGATAGGGGTGCAGTACTTC
TRBV29-1	-	TRBJ1-2	-	CSVEAPNGYTF	TGCAGCGTTGAAGCACCTAATGGCTACACCTTC
TRBV2	TRBD1	TRBJ1-2	-	CASSAGDSTFNYGYTF	TGTGCCAGCAGTGCAGGGGACAGTACCTTTAACTATGGCTACACCTTC
TRBV7-2	TRBD2	TRBJ2-2	-	CASSYASGSGTGELFF	TGTGCCAGCAGCTATGCTAGCGGGAGCGGGACCGGGGAGCTGTTTTTT
TRBV7-9	TRBD1	TRBJ1-2	-	CASSRGQGEDYGYTF	TGTGCCAGCAGCCGGGGACAGGGAGAGGACTATGGCTACACCTTC
TRBV6-5	-	TRBJ1-2	-	CASTYGGLGGYTF	TGTGCCAGCACCTACGGGGGGTTGGGTGGCTACACCTTC
TRBV7-9	-	TRBJ2-3	once	CASSLRQGTDTQYF	TGTGCCAGCAGCCTGAGACAGGGCACAGATACGCAGTATTTT
TRBV7-3	-	TRBJ1-1	-	CASITRGGGTEAFF	TGTGCCAGCATCACCAGGGGCGGGGGGACTGAAGCTTTCTTT
TRBV30	-	TRBJ1-5	-	CAWSVSAGARQPQHF	TGTGCCTGGAGTGTATCGGCAGGGGCAAGGCAGCCCCAGCATTTT
TRBV2	-	TRBJ1-1	once	CASSGPGRAAFF	TGTGCCAGCAGTGGACCCGGCAGGGCTGCTTTCTTT
TRBV7-9	-	TRBJ2-7	-	CASSSNSYEQYF	TGTGCCAGCAGCTCTAATTCCTACGAGCAGTACTTC
TRBV19	-	TRBJ1-4	-	CASSILETNEKLFF	TGTGCCAGTAGTATACTTGAGACTAATGAAAAACTGTTTTTT
TRBV10-1	TRBD1	TRBJ1-2	-	CASSSQTGVGYTF	TGCGCCAGCAGCTCCCAGACAGGGGTTGGCTACACCTTC
TRBV9	-	TRBJ2-2	-	CASSPLGAQGRTGELFF	TGTGCCAGCAGCCCCCTAGGGGCGCAGGGTAGGACCGGGGAGCTGTTTTTT
TRBV30	-	TRBJ1-1	few	CAWVWHMNTEAFF	TGTGCCTGGGTATGGCACATGAACACTGAAGCTTTCTTT
TRBV4-2	-	TRBJ1-3	-	CASSHSDTSGNTIYF	TGTGCCAGCAGCCATTCCGACACCTCTGGAAACACCATATATTTT
TRBV6-1	TRBD1	TRBJ1-2	-	CASSEFWDRALDGYTF	TGTGCCAGCAGTGAATTTTGGGACAGGGCTTTGGATGGCTACACCTTC
TRBV18	-	TRBJ1-3	-	CASSPPTGNTIYF	TGTGCCAGCTCACCTCCTACTGGAAACACCATATATTTT
TRBV15	-	TRBJ2-2	-	CATSPGHSNTGELFF	TGTGCCACCAGCCCGGGACACTCCAACACCGGGGAGCTGTTTTTT
TRBV29-1	-	TRBJ2-5	-	CSVVARLGPSQETQYF	TGCAGCGTTGTTGCTAGGCTAGGCCCGTCCCAAGAGACCCAGTACTTC
TRBV5-6	-	TRBJ2-3	once	CASGAAPSTDTQYF	TGTGCCAGCGGGGCTGCACCTAGCACAGATACGCAGTATTTT
TRBV6-1	-	TRBJ1-1	-	CASSEGGLEQGVEAFF	TGTGCCAGCAGTGAAGGAGGCTTGGAACAGGGAGTTGAAGCTTTCTTT
TRBV13	TRBD2	TRBJ2-7	-	CASSNSGGYEQYF	TGTGCCAGCAGTAATAGCGGGGGTTACGAGCAGTACTTC
TRBV11-2	-	TRBJ2-7	few	CASSLWRDEQYF	TGTGCCAGCAGCTTATGGCGGGACGAGCAGTACTTC
TRBV2	TRBD2	TRBJ2-1	-	CASSEGTSPNEQFF	TGTGCCAGCAGTGAAGGGACTAGCCCCAATGAGCAGTTCTTC
TRBV18	-	TRBJ2-5	-	CASSPSMEETQYF	TGTGCCAGCTCACCTAGCATGGAAGAGACCCAGTACTTC
TRBV7-9	TRBD1	TRBJ2-1	-	CASTSGQGAFNEQFF	TGTGCCAGCACCTCTGGGCAGGGGGCCTTCAATGAGCAGTTCTTC
TRBV4-2	TRBD1	TRBJ1-1	few	CASSHPGQAVTEAFF	TGTGCCAGCAGCCATCCGGGACAGGCGGTCACTGAAGCTTTCTTT
TRBV2	-	TRBJ1-1	-	CASSGGVPFEAFF	TGTGCCAGCAGCGGAGGGGTTCCGTTTGAAGCTTTCTTT
TRBV5-6	-	TRBJ2-7	few	CASSSIGVSYEQYF	TGTGCCAGCAGCTCCATAGGGGTATCCTACGAGCAGTACTTC
TRBV9	TRBD2	TRBJ2-3	few	CASSVETGLARFTDTQYF	TGTGCCAGCAGCGTAGAGACCGGACTAGCGAGGTTCACAGATACGCAGTATTTT
TRBV18	-	TRBJ2-4	-	CASSTPGAKNIQYF	TGTGCCAGCTCTACCCCAGGGGCCAAAAACATTCAGTACTTC
TRBV7-2	TRBD1	TRBJ1-2	once	CASSPRQGTDGYTF	TGTGCCAGCAGCCCAAGACAGGGAACGGATGGCTACACCTTC
TRBV5-1	-	TRBJ1-1	few	CASSLTTGIMNTEAFF	TGCGCCAGCAGCCTAACAACAGGGATCATGAACACTGAAGCTTTCTTT
TRBV5-1	-	TRBJ1-1	-	CASSWGGTEAFF	TGCGCCAGCAGCTGGGGGGGTACTGAAGCTTTCTTT
TRBV29-1	TRBD1	TRBJ1-1	-	CSTEQGSATEAFF	TGCAGCACAGAACAGGGGTCTGCCACTGAAGCTTTCTTT